This entry is about one T cell receptor beta chain. The antigen is unknown. These data are taken from a study of T cell repertoires in cytomegalovirus infection. As for the study in general: Both recently identified HLA-C-restricted and well-studied HLA-B-restricted CMV epitopes were used in the study. Study-wide results and limits: HLA-C-restricted CMV clonotypes gave the most frequent clonotype in two of eight donors.

Germline loops: CDR1 MNHNY, CDR2 SVGAGI (reference sequence). This CDR3 spans 15 amino acids. TCRdb re-called the reads with MiXCR, one entry per CDR3 protein. The table has some 350,000 distinct CDR3 sequences, roughly a third seen once; the top ten hold roughly 14%. This chain joins TRBV6-6 and TRBJ2-3; D remains ambiguous. Gene TRBJ1-5 matches the end of the DNA better, so the J call may be wrong. The specimen comprised cultured PBMCs, sampled from culture after CMV antigen stimulation. The receptor's source is a human donor in good health (CMV status not recorded). Some clones in this sample may be carry-over from other donors' samples. The CDR3 DNA follows: TGTGCCGCCTCGAGTTACGGGATGAGCACAGATACGCAGCATTTT. It translates to CAASSYGMSTDTQHF.